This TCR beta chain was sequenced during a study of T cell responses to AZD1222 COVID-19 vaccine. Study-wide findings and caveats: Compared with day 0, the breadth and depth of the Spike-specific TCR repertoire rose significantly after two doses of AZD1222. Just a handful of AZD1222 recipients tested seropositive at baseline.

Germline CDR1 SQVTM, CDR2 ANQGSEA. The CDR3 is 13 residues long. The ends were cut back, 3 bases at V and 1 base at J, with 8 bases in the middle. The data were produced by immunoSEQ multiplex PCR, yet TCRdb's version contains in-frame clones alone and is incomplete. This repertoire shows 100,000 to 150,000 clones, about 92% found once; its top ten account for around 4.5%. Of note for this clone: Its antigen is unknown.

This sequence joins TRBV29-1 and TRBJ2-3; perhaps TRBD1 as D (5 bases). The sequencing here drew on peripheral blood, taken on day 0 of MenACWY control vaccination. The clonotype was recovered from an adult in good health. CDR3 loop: CSVDQGGTDTQYF. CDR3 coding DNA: TGCAGCGTTGATCAGGGTGGCACAGATACGCAGTATTTT.